One sample yielded the 25 T cell receptor beta chains listed below, sequenced in a study of beta chain features in type 1 diabetes. Broader study findings: Within each of all four CD4+ subsets, Type 1 diabetes patients had TCRB CDR3s that were moderately but significantly shorter.

Reverse transcription of all isolated RNA meant that expressed TCRB transcripts were sequenced. Sequenced by immunoSEQ multiplex PCR; TCRdb stores in-frame clones only, minus some. The repertoire has about 700,000 clones, roughly 13% of them found once; the top ten carry about 0.02%. Their antigen targets remain unknown. Sequencing input: naive CD4+ T cells from blood. The source is a man aged 18 to 30 with type 1 diabetes.

The chain recombines TRBV5-1 with TRBJ2-5; 8 bases match TRBD1. The V gene end was trimmed by 4 bases and the J gene end by 5 bases; junction bases not matched to a gene: 7. This CDR3 comprises 14 residues. Germline V gives CDR1 SGHRS, CDR2 YFSETQ. This CDR3 is CASSIPGGAETQYF. The CDR3 nucleotides read TGCGCCAGCAGCATACCAGGGGGCGCGGAGACCCAGTACTTC.

This clone was found a few times. The chain joins TRBV27 to TRBJ1-1; 7 nucleotides agree with TRBD1. The CDR3 totals 15 residues. CDR1 and CDR2 (germline): MNHEY, SMNVEV (reference sequence). Unmatched junction bases numbered 7, after V lost 6 bases and J lost 0 bases. CDR3 coding DNA: TGTGCCAGCAGCCTCGGGACAGAAATGAACACTGAAGCTTTCTTT. Encoded protein: CASSLGTEMNTEAFF.

This clone has only a few counts. Other DNA variants within this sample encode the same CDR3. The chain links TRBV30 to TRBJ1-5; D may be TRBD1 (5 bases). V was clipped by 0 bases and J by 4 bases, with 7 bases between them. Germline CDR1 GTSNPN, CDR2 SVGIG (reference sequence). The CDR3 loop spans 13 amino acids. The CDR3 DNA sequence: TGTGCCTGGAGTGTCAAGGGGAATCAGCCCCAGCATTTT. The encoded protein is CAWSVKGNQPQHF.

This clone appeared a single time. The rearrangement uses TRBV30 and TRBJ2-5, with 10 bases that match TRBD1. V shed 2 bases and J 5 bases; nucleotides not matched to a gene: 5. Germline assignment: CDR1 GTSNPN and CDR2 SVGIG (reference sequence). This CDR3 comprises 14 residues. This chain's CDR3 is CAWSRTGGLETQYF. CDR3 DNA: TGTGCCTGGAGTAGGACAGGGGGTCTGGAGACCCAGTACTTC. Together with reference TRBV30 and TRBJ2-5, the CDR3 gives the full variable domain: SQTIHQWPATLVQPVGSPLSLECTVEGTSNPNLYWYRQAAGRGLQLLFYSVGIGQISSEVPQNLSASRPQDRQFILSSKKLLLSDSGFYLCAWSRTGGLETQYFGPGTRLLVL.

J is TRBJ2-1 and V is TRBV19; the D gene is possibly TRBD2 (6 bases). CDR1 is LNHDA, CDR2 SQIVND, per germline (reference sequence). V gave up 5 bases and J gave up 8 bases, with 7 bases separating them. The CDR3 extends over 11 amino acids. Here the CDR3 reads CASSPGDEQFF. The CDR3 DNA is TGTGCCAGTAGTCCGGGAGATGAGCAGTTCTTC.

The chain recombines TRBV7-9 with TRBJ2-1; either TRBD1 or TRBD2 may supply D (6 bases each). The CDR3 is 15 amino acids. Germline-derived CDR1 and CDR2 are SEHNR and FQNEAQ (reference sequence). Trimming left V 0 bases short and J 4 bases short, with 10 bases between. The CDR3 bases are TGTGCCAGCAGCTTAGCGGGGGGCCATTACAATGAGCAGTTCTTC. This codes for CASSLAGGHYNEQFF.

Turning to this clone: The sample carries other DNA sequences with the same CDR3. The chain has TRBV30 and TRBJ1-2, with D unresolved. The CDR3 is 12 amino acids. Deletions cut 1 base from V and 1 base from J, with 4 bases between. Germline loops: CDR1 GTSNPN, CDR2 SVGIG (reference sequence). The CDR3 region is CAWSAGNYGYTF. For the CDR3, the DNA is TGTGCCTGGAGTGCGGGTAACTATGGCTACACCTTC.

V gene TRBV6-5 combines with J gene TRBJ2-2; the D is unclear. Trimming took 6 bases from V and 6 from J, leaving 5 bases between them. This CDR3 is built from 11 residues. Germline loops: CDR1 MNHEY, CDR2 SVGAGI. The CDR3 sequence is CASRSAGELFF. DNA of the CDR3: TGTGCCAGCAGATCTGCCGGGGAGCTGTTTTTT.

The V gene is TRBV2, the J gene TRBJ1-2, with a possible D match to TRBD1 (5 bases). The CDR3 length is 13 residues. The germline V and J ends were trimmed by 7 bases and 7 bases, with 16 bases remaining between them. CDR1 and CDR2 from the germline V gene are SNHLY and FYNNEI. In DNA, the CDR3 is TGTGCCAGCATCCTACAAGGGGTCGGTGGCTACACCTTC. Protein product: CASILQGVGGYTF.

This clone was counted between two and nine times. The V and J genes are TRBV15 and TRBJ2-3; TRBD2 is a possible D gene (6 bases). This CDR3 spans 15 amino acids. V dropped 0 bases and J dropped 3 bases, with 10 bases sitting between them. Germline-derived CDR1 and CDR2 are LNHNV and YYDKDF (reference sequence). The CDR3 spells CATSREWSGTDTQYF. The CDR3 DNA reads as TGTGCCACCAGCAGAGAATGGAGCGGGACAGATACGCAGTATTTT.

V gene TRBV5-4 combines with J gene TRBJ2-5, with 12 bases matching TRBD2. J gave up 1 base and V 2 bases, and 3 bases lay outside the gene matches. This CDR3 is built from 16 residues. Germline lookup yields CDR1 SGHNT and CDR2 YYREEE (reference sequence). In nucleotides, the CDR3 is TGTGCCAGCAGCTTCGCTAGCGGGGGGGCCCAAGAGACCCAGTACTTC. This translates into CASSFASGGAQETQYF.

The chain joins TRBV29-1 to TRBJ2-5, with a weak D call TRBD1 (5 bases). Trimming shortened V by 1 base and J by 7 bases, and 13 bases separated the two germline ends. The V gene's germline CDR1 is SQVTM and CDR2 ANQGSEA. There are 13 residues in the CDR3. CDR3 in amino acids: CSVEGQGRATQYF. The CDR3 bases are TGCAGCGTTGAAGGGCAGGGCAGGGCGACCCAGTACTTC.

A few counts support this clone. The chain recombines TRBV2 with TRBJ2-7; 8 nucleotides match TRBD1. V shed 7 bases and J 3 bases; nucleotides not matched to a gene: 8. The CDR3 loop spans 14 amino acids. Looked up from germline, CDR1 is SNHLY and CDR2 is FYNNEI. CDR3 nucleotide sequence: TGTGCCAGCACACGACAGGGGATTAACTACGAGCAGTACTTC. Its translation is CASTRQGINYEQYF.

The chain uses TRBV4-1 and TRBJ1-5, with D uncertain. Germline V lookup: CDR1 MGHRA, CDR2 YSYEKL. The CDR3 loop spans 15 amino acids. The V and J ends lost 0 bases and 0 bases respectively, with 6 bases between them. CDR3 DNA: TGCGCCAGCAGCCAAGACAGTTTTAGCAATCAGCCCCAGCATTTT. Protein: CASSQDSFSNQPQHF.

The genes are TRBV2 and TRBJ1-5; 9 nucleotides agree with TRBD1. The CDR3 length is 14 residues. Trimming removed 6 bases from V and 7 bases from J; junction bases left unmatched: 7. The germline V gene encodes CDR1 SNHLY and CDR2 FYNNEI. The CDR3 DNA follows: TGTGCCAGCAGCGCTGGGACAGGGCAGCAGCCCCAGCATTTT. It specifies CASSAGTGQQPQHF.

This clone was detected a few times. This sample also contains other DNA sequences that code for the same CDR3. The gene calls are TRBV30 and TRBJ1-5, with TRBD1 as a possible D gene (5 bases). The CDR3 has 13 amino acids. Germline V gene data show CDR1 as GTSNPN and CDR2 as SVGIG (reference sequence). V lost 0 bases, J lost 5 bases, and 8 bases lay in between. The CDR3 reads CAWSVGGDQPQHF. The CDR3, as DNA: TGTGCCTGGAGTGTTGGGGGGGATCAGCCCCAGCATTTT.

The V call is TRBV6-1, the J call TRBJ2-6; perhaps TRBD2 as D (6 bases). This CDR3 spans 19 amino acids. Germline V gene sequence: CDR1 MNHNS, CDR2 SASEGT. The V and J ends lost 3 bases and 1 base respectively, with 19 bases between them. The chain's CDR3 is CASSDFGGRTSSGANVLTF. In nucleotides, the CDR3 is TGTGCCAGCAGTGACTTCGGGGGACGAACCTCTTCTGGGGCCAACGTCCTGACTTTC.

The chain has TRBV6-1 and TRBJ1-1; the D is unclear. The CDR3 loop spans 14 amino acids. V was cut by 5 bases and J by 3 bases, with 13 bases left in between. CDR1 and CDR2 from the germline V gene are MNHNS and SASEGT. CDR3 bases: TGTGCCAGCAGTCGCCCCGGTGGGGACACTGAAGCTTTCTTT. Translating gives CASSRPGGDTEAFF.

The V call is TRBV7-6, the J call TRBJ1-2, with TRBD1 as a possible D gene (6 bases). The germline V gene has CDR1 SGHVS and CDR2 FNYEAQ. The CDR3 is made up of 14 amino acids. V was cut by 5 bases and J by 4 bases, with 14 bases left in between. CDR3 amino acids: CASSGAGGLYGYTF. The CDR3 DNA sequence: TGTGCCAGCAGCGGAGCGGGGGGGCTCTATGGCTACACCTTC.

This clone occurred a few times. The rearrangement joins TRBV29-1 to TRBJ2-7, with 7 positions matching TRBD2. The CDR3 sequence is 13 residues long. The J segment lost 0 bases and the V segment lost 5 bases, leaving 4 bases of the junction unmatched. From germline, CDR1 is SQVTM and CDR2 ANQGSEA. The CDR3 DNA reads TGCAGCGTTTCGGGGGGTGGCTCCTACGAGCAGTACTTC. The encoded protein is CSVSGGGSYEQYF.

The chain links TRBV6-5 to TRBJ2-2, with D unclear. Trimming removed 3 bases at V and 7 bases at J, with 9 bases between. Germline V CDR1 and CDR2: MNHEY, SVGAGI. This CDR3 contains 13 residues. CDR3 sequence reads: CASSYDGSGELFF. The CDR3 DNA follows: TGTGCCAGCAGTTATGACGGTAGCGGGGAGCTGTTTTTT.

The chain couples TRBV5-1 to TRBJ1-1, with TRBD1 matching 7 bases. The CDR3 sequence is 12 residues long. Germline CDR1 and CDR2: SGHRS and YFSETQ. With V trimmed by 4 bases and J by 8 bases, 5 bases remained unmatched. This CDR3 reads CASSPGQKEAFF. The CDR3 DNA follows: TGCGCCAGCAGCCCGGGACAGAAGGAAGCTTTCTTT.

The chain couples TRBV7-8 to TRBJ1-5; D is unclear. Trimming took off 1 base at V and 0 bases at J, with 10 bases between the two ends. The germline V gene has CDR1 SGHVS and CDR2 FQNEAQ. The length of the CDR3 is 16 residues. The CDR3 DNA reads as TGTGCCAGCAGCTTAGAGGGTCTCTATAGCAATCAGCCCCAGCATTTT. As protein: CASSLEGLYSNQPQHF.

This clone appeared a few times. This chain joins TRBV4-1 and TRBJ1-3; 8 positions agree with TRBD1. Trimming at V came to 2 bases and at J to 3 bases, leaving 15 bases not matched to a gene. CDR1 and CDR2 (germline): MGHRA, YSYEKL. The CDR3 length is 19 residues. This CDR3 is CASSQPTGTGWLGGNTIYF. The CDR3, as DNA: TGCGCCAGCAGCCAACCTACCGGGACAGGCTGGCTGGGTGGAAACACCATATATTTT.

V gene TRBV2 combines with J gene TRBJ2-7; D is uncertain. The CDR3 totals 14 residues. The germline V and J ends were trimmed by 4 bases and 4 bases, with 14 bases remaining between them. The germline V gene encodes CDR1 SNHLY and CDR2 FYNNEI. CDR3 nucleotide sequence: TGTGCCAGCAGTGGATGGCAGGCTCCTTACGAGCAGTACTTC. This sequence encodes CASSGWQAPYEQYF.